Each of the 29 T cell receptor beta chains below was sequenced from the same sample in a study of read filtering for tumor transcriptome and immune sequencing. The library was built from roughly 400 ng RNA with molecular barcoded adaptors for alpha/delta and beta/gamma chains. In TCRdb, the reads were re-called with MiXCR into one record per CDR3 protein. The sample contains fewer than 45,000 distinct CDR3 sequences, 13% of which appear only once. Sequences were obtained from a population of CD138-negative cells sorted from bone marrow. These receptors originate from a donor aged 40 or over with multiple myeloma.

This clonotype was observed at least ten times. The chain links TRBV12-3 or TRBV12-4 to TRBJ1-1; 11 bases line up with TRBD1. This CDR3 is 16 amino acids long. Germline trimming cut 4 bases from V and 4 bases from J; bases unmatched to any gene: 8. CDR3 amino acids: CASSSPDRGLLTEAFF. The CDR3 bases are TGTGCCAGCAGTTCCCCGGACAGGGGGCTTCTCACTGAAGCTTTCTTT.

This clonotype came up many times. The chain joins TRBV19 to TRBJ1-4, with D possibly TRBD1 on 6 matching bases. The length of the CDR3 is 16 residues. Germline V gives CDR1 LNHDA, CDR2 SQIVND (reference sequence). With 6 bases removed from V and 0 bases from J, the gap between germline ends came to 14 bases. DNA of the CDR3: TGTGCCAGTAGAGACCTTAGGGGGGCAACTAATGAAAAACTGTTTTTT. This translates into CASRDLRGATNEKLFF. The whole variable domain, remainder taken from reference TRBV19 and TRBJ1-4, is DGGITQSPKYLFRKEGQNVTLSCEQNLNHDAMYWYRQDPGQGLRLIYYSQIVNDFQKGDIAEGYSVSREKKESFPLTVTSAQKNPTAFYLCASRDLRGATNEKLFFGSGTQLSVL.

This clonotype was seen more than once but under ten times. The chain is built from TRBV5-6 and TRBJ2-3, with D uncertain. This CDR3 is 15 amino acids long. The ends were cut back, 0 bases at V and 2 bases at J, with 10 bases in the middle. In germline, CDR1 is SGHDT, CDR2 YYEEEE. The CDR3 DNA reads TGTGCCAGCAGCTTGGATCGTTCCCCCACAGATACGCAGTATTTT. Translation: CASSLDRSPTDTQYF.

There are many counts of this clonotype. The V and J genes are TRBV7-9 and TRBJ2-1, with D possibly matching TRBD2 (5 bases). The CDR3 covers 14 residues. The germline V gene encodes CDR1 SEHNR and CDR2 FQNEAQ (reference sequence). V was clipped by 1 base and J by 9 bases, with 13 bases between them. CDR3 in DNA: TGTGCCAGCAGCTTAGGGAACGGGAAGGGTGAGCAGTTCTTC. It translates to CASSLGNGKGEQFF.

This clonotype was recorded many times. J is TRBJ2-7 and V is TRBV6-6, with 7 bases aligning to TRBD2. From germline, CDR1 is MNHNY and CDR2 SVGAGI (reference sequence). J lost 7 bases, V lost 6 bases, and 12 bases had no gene match. There are 14 residues in the CDR3. The CDR3 DNA reads as TGTGCCAGCAGCCCGGGGCGGGAGAGGGATGAGCAGTACTTC. Amino acids: CASSPGRERDEQYF.

This clonotype was counted at least ten times. This chain connects TRBV4-3 to TRBJ2-7, with 8 bases fitting TRBD1. CDR1 LGHNA and CDR2 YSLEER come from the germline V gene. The CDR3 loop spans 13 amino acids. Unmatched junction bases numbered 2, after V lost 2 bases and J lost 5 bases. The CDR3 DNA reads as TGCGCCAGCAGCCAATCGACAGGGGACGAGCAGTACTTC. Its protein product is CASSQSTGDEQYF.

This clonotype showed up many times. The chain carries TRBV20-1 and TRBJ2-3; D may correspond to TRBD1 or TRBD2 (5 bases each). The CDR3 is 13 amino acids. The germline V and J ends were trimmed by 5 bases and 6 bases, with 15 bases remaining between them. Germline V lookup: CDR1 DFQATT, CDR2 SNEGSKA (reference sequence). The CDR3 DNA reads TGCAGTGCTCTCCGGGACCAGTCCGATACGCAGTATTTT. Translation: CSALRDQSDTQYF.

With regard to this clonotype: A clone one base away is much larger, so this may be a read error. Because the CDR3 is missing its conserved closing phenylalanine or tryptophan, this is likely a read error. The chain carries TRBV20-1 and TRBJ2-2; no firm D call. Per germline, CDR1 DFQATT and CDR2 SNEGSKA (reference sequence). Trimming shortened V by 6 bases and J by 5 bases, and 16 bases separated the two germline ends. The CDR3 sequence is 14 residues long. The CDR3 DNA sequence: TGCAGTGCCACCCCCCCGGCAGCAACCGGGGAGCTGTTTCTT. It encodes CSATPPAATGELFL.

This clonotype was found many times. CDR3 sequence reads: CASSLDVGQGWEDTQYF. In DNA, the CDR3 is TGTGCCAGCAGCTTAGATGTGGGACAGGGTTGGGAAGATACGCAGTATTTT. This chain joins TRBV11-2 and TRBJ2-3, with 9 bases matching TRBD1. The CDR3 loop spans 17 amino acids. V dropped 0 bases and J dropped 5; count of bases not matched to a gene: 9. Germline CDR1 reads SGHAT; CDR2 reads FQNNGV. The variable domain in full, completed from reference TRBV11-2 and TRBJ2-3, reads EAGVAQSPRYKIIEKRQSVAFWCNPISGHATLYWYQQILGQGPKLLIQFQNNGVVDDSQLPKDRFSAERLKGVDSTLKIQPAKLEDSAVYLCASSLDVGQGWEDTQYFGPGTRLTVL.

This clonotype was detected many times. Just one base apart from a much larger clone, this may be a read error. The rearrangement joins TRBV28 to TRBJ2-3; 12 nucleotides agree with TRBD2. Unmatched junction bases numbered 8, after V lost 7 bases and J lost 6 bases. Germline V gene sequence: CDR1 MDHEN, CDR2 SYDVKM. The CDR3 is made up of 15 amino acids. CDR3 residues: CASTPTSGSADTQYF. In DNA form, the CDR3 reads TGTGCCAGCACCCCGACTAGCGGGAGTGCCGATACGCAGTATTTT.

This clonotype was seen repeatedly, ten times or more. The chain has TRBV19 and TRBJ1-4; D is unresolved. V was pared by 10 bases and J by 8 bases, with 23 bases between. Per the germline V gene, CDR1 is LNHDA and CDR2 is SQIVND (reference sequence). This CDR3 is built from 15 residues. DNA of the CDR3: TGTGCCACCCACCCCGACTTGACGGGAGGGGAAAAACTGTTTTTT. Protein sequence: CATHPDLTGGEKLFF.

This clonotype was detected only a few times. The rearrangement uses TRBV7-8 and TRBJ2-2; D may be TRBD1 (6 bases). The V gene's germline CDR1 is SGHVS and CDR2 FQNEAQ. CDR3 length equals 14 residues. V lost 6 bases and J 0 bases, leaving 8 bases between the germline ends. CDR3 protein: CASRKGANTGELFF. The CDR3, as DNA: TGTGCCAGCAGGAAGGGGGCGAACACCGGGGAGCTGTTTTTT. The full variable domain, with the rest looked up from reference TRBV7-8 and TRBJ2-2, is GAGVSQSPRYKVAKRGQDVALRCDPISGHVSLFWYQQALGQGPEFLTYFQNEAQLDKSGLPSDRFFAERPEGSVSTLKIQRTQQEDSAVYLCASRKGANTGELFFGEGSRLTVL.

This chain connects TRBV5-5 to TRBJ2-3; 7 positions match TRBD2. CDR1 is SGHKS and CDR2 is YYEKEE in the germline V gene (reference sequence). With 2 bases clipped from V and 6 bases from J, the junction kept 9 bases outside the gene matches. CDR3 length: 15 amino acids. CDR3 amino acids: CASSFLAGVGDTQYF. Written as DNA, the CDR3 is TGTGCCAGCAGCTTTCTGGCGGGAGTGGGGGATACGCAGTATTTT.

This clonotype was seen ten or more times. The J gene is TRBJ2-1, the V gene TRBV28; D may be TRBD1 (6 bases). Between the trimmed V and J ends, which lost 4 bases and 2 bases, there was a span of 21 bases. The germline V gene has CDR1 MDHEN and CDR2 SYDVKM. This CDR3 region has 18 residues. This chain's CDR3 is CASSSRRTGRSTYNEQFF. CDR3 in DNA: TGTGCCAGCAGTTCTCGGCGCACAGGGAGAAGCACCTACAATGAGCAGTTCTTC.

This clonotype was observed at least ten times. This chain's CDR3 is CSVEYPGTGSQETQYF. The DNA of the CDR3 is TGCAGCGTTGAGTACCCCGGGACAGGGAGCCAAGAGACCCAGTACTTC. The chain combines TRBV29-1 with TRBJ2-5; TRBD1 aligns across 9 bases. The junction had 9 bases not matched to a gene; V was cut back by 3 bases and J by 1 base. The germline gives CDR1 SQVTM, CDR2 ANQGSEA. This CDR3 is built from 16 residues. Full variable domain (remainder filled in from reference TRBV29-1 and TRBJ2-5): SAVISQKPSRDICQRGTSLTIQCQVDSQVTMMFWYRQQPGQSLTLIATANQGSEATYESGFVIDKFPISRPNLTFSTLTVSNMSPEDSSIYLCSVEYPGTGSQETQYFGPGTRLLVL.

This clonotype has just a few counts. The chain uses TRBV7-2 and TRBJ2-2; the match to TRBD2 covers 9 bases. The trim removed 1 base at V and 5 bases at J, leaving 8 bases unmatched. The CDR3 is made up of 17 amino acids. Germline CDR1 and CDR2: SGHTA and FQGNSA. For the CDR3, the DNA is TGTGCCAGCAGCTTAGGGGGTGCGGGAGGGAGAACCGGGGAGCTGTTTTTT. It encodes CASSLGGAGGRTGELFF.

This clonotype was seen only a few times. Mismatch with germline at one junction end may stem from a read error. The CDR3 spells CASSQSGGWTIRCLYNSSLHF. CDR3 in DNA: TGCGCCAGCAGTCAATCGGGGGGTTGGACAATCCGTTGTTTATATAATTCATCCCTCCACTTT. The rearrangement links TRBV23-1 to TRBJ1-6, with D tentatively TRBD1 (5 bases). TRBV23-1 carries the ORF label, with uncertain function. This CDR3 comprises 21 residues.

The table lists this clonotype with many counts. V gene TRBV7-2 combines with J gene TRBJ2-7; 8 nucleotides match TRBD1. Germline V gene data show CDR1 as SGHTA and CDR2 as FQGNSA. The trim removed 5 bases at V and 1 base at J, leaving 7 bases unmatched. The CDR3 runs 15 residues. The CDR3 DNA follows: TGTGCCAGCAGCCCGGACAGGGCGAAGTCCTACGAGCAGTACTTC. Protein product: CASSPDRAKSYEQYF.

This clonotype was seen at least ten times. The rearrangement links TRBV11-2 to TRBJ2-7; tentative D call: TRBD1 (6 bases). V was trimmed by 1 base and J by 5 bases, leaving 15 bases between them. Germline values: CDR1 SGHAT, CDR2 FQNNGV. This CDR3 has 15 residues. CDR3 in amino acids: CASSLGANRDDEQYF. As DNA, the CDR3 is TGTGCCAGCAGCTTAGGGGCCAACAGGGACGACGAGCAGTACTTC.

This clonotype was counted ten times or more. The chain couples TRBV29-1 to TRBJ1-2; D call uncertain. CDR3 length: 13 amino acids. V gave up 3 bases and J gave up 4 bases, with 12 bases separating them. CDR1 SQVTM and CDR2 ANQGSEA come from the germline V gene. The CDR3, as DNA: TGCAGCGTTGAGAAGCCGGCAGGCTATGGCTACACCTTC. Translation: CSVEKPAGYGYTF.

This clonotype occurred a few times. The rearrangement uses TRBV5-6 and TRBJ1-2; D remains ambiguous. Trimming took off 1 base at V and 0 bases at J, with 10 bases between the two ends. The CDR3 length is 15 residues. Germline CDR1 SGHDT, CDR2 YYEEEE. The CDR3 coding sequence is TGTGCCAGCAGCTTGCCCGGCAGGACTAACTATGGCTACACCTTC. It is translated as CASSLPGRTNYGYTF.

The table lists this clonotype with many counts. V usage is TRBV20-1 and J usage is TRBJ2-3; 10 nucleotides line up with TRBD2. Germline V gene data show CDR1 as DFQATT and CDR2 as SNEGSKA (reference sequence). The CDR3 covers 14 residues. V trimming: 4 bases; J trimming: 0 bases; junction bases outside the gene matches: 1. CDR3 in DNA: TGCAGTGCTACTAGCGGGGGAAGCACAGATACGCAGTATTTT. As protein: CSATSGGSTDTQYF.

In its sample, this clonotype was seen many times. V gene TRBV7-9 combines with J gene TRBJ2-7; TRBD1 matches at 10 bases. CDR1 is SEHNR, CDR2 FQNEAQ, per germline (reference sequence). The CDR3 runs 13 residues. V gave up 3 bases and J gave up 9 bases; unmatched junction bases: 5. The CDR3 nucleotides read TGTGCCAGCAGCTTGGGACAGGGGCCCCTGCAGTACTTC. Amino acids: CASSLGQGPLQYF.

Many counts were recorded for this clonotype. CDR3 sequence: CASSDQGLEVVTQYF. The CDR3 coding sequence is TGTGCCAGCAGTGACCAGGGACTCGAAGTCGTGACCCAGTACTTC. The chain combines TRBV28 with TRBJ2-5; D may be TRBD2 (6 bases). The CDR3 totals 15 residues. Trimming pared 5 bases from V and 7 bases from J, leaving 20 bases between. The germline V gene encodes CDR1 MDHEN and CDR2 SYDVKM.

The gene calls are TRBV5-6 and TRBJ2-7, with 9 bases fitting TRBD1. With 4 bases clipped from V and 2 bases from J, the junction kept 10 bases outside the gene matches. CDR3 length equals 16 residues. Looked up from germline, CDR1 is SGHDT and CDR2 is YYEEEE. This CDR3 reads CASSKTGDREPYEQYF. DNA for the CDR3: TGTGCCAGCAGCAAAACAGGGGACAGGGAGCCCTACGAGCAGTACTTC.

In its sample, this clonotype was seen a few times. This may be a read error: a much more frequent sequence differs by one nucleotide. The chain has TRBV7-7 and TRBJ2-2, with D possibly being TRBD2 (5 bases). This CDR3 is 12 amino acids long. Germline V gives CDR1 SSHAT, CDR2 FNYEAQ (reference sequence). CDR3 sequence reads: CASSLSPGELSF. The DNA of the CDR3 is TGTGCTAGCAGCCTGAGTCCCGGGGAGCTGTCTTTT. Full variable domain (remainder filled in from reference TRBV7-7 and TRBJ2-2): GAGVSQSPRYKVTKRGQDVTLRCDPISSHATLYWYQQALGQGPEFLTYFNYEAQPDKSGLPSDRFSAERPEGSISTLTIQRTEQRDSAMYRCASSLSPGELSFGEGSRLTVL.

On this clonotype: A read error may be the cause here, since a much bigger clone is one base away. V gene TRBV5-1 combines with J gene TRBJ2-1; D is undetermined. CDR3 length equals 13 residues. CDR1 and CDR2 (germline): SGHRS, YFSETQ. The chain's CDR3 is CASSPGRNNEQLF. CDR3 DNA: TGCGCCAGCAGCCCAGGACGGAACAATGAGCAGCTCTTC.

The J gene is TRBJ2-2, the V gene TRBV10-2, with 8 positions matching TRBD2. CDR3 length equals 16 residues. Germline CDR1 and CDR2: WSHSY and SAAADI. The junction had 12 bases not matched to a gene; V was cut back by 8 bases and J by 4 bases. CDR3 DNA: TGCGCCAGCGGGGGGGAGATAGCGGGACGCACCGGGGAGCTGTTTTTT. Translation: CASGGEIAGRTGELFF.

This clonotype has just a few counts. This is likely a read error, given that the CDR3 carries no conserved phenylalanine or tryptophan at its end. The DNA is omitted, as the CDR3 cannot be located on it reliably, and the CDR3 follows TCRdb's listing. V is TRBV9 and J is TRBJ2-1. Inclusive of both ends, the CDR3 amounts to 14 amino acids. The germline V gene encodes CDR1 SGDLS and CDR2 YYNGEE. CDR3 in amino acids: CASSVGRAWNEQLS.